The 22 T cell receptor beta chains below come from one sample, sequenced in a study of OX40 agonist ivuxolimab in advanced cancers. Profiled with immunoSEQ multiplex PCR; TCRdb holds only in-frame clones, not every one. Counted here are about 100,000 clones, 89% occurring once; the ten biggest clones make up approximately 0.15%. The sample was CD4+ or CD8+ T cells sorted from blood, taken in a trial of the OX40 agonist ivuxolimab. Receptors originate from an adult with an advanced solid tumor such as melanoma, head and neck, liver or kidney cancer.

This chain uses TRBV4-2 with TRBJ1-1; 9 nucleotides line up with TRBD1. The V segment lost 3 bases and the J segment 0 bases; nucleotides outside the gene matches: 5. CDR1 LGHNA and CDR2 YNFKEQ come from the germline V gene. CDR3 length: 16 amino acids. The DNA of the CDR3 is TGTGCCAGCAGCCAGAGGACAGGGGTCATGAACACTGAAGCTTTCTTT. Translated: CASSQRTGVMNTEAFF.

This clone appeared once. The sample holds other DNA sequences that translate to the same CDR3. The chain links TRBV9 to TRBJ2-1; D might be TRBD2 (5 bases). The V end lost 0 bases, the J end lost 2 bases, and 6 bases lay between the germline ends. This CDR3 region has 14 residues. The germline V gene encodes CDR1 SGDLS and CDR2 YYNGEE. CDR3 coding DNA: TGTGCCAGCAGCGTAGACGGGGCCTACAATGAGCAGTTCTTC. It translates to CASSVDGAYNEQFF.

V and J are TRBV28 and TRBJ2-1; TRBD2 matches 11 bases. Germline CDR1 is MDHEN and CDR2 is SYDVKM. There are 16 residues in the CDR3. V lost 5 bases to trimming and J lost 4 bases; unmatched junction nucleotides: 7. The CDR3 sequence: CASSSLAGGPYNEQFF. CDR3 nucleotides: TGTGCCAGCAGTAGCCTAGCGGGAGGCCCGTACAATGAGCAGTTCTTC.

CDR3: CARSDRGSEETQYF. For the CDR3, the DNA is TGTGCCAGGTCAGACAGGGGGAGTGAGGAGACCCAGTACTTC. The V gene is TRBV27, the J gene TRBJ2-5, with 9 bases aligning to TRBD1. Germline loops: CDR1 MNHEY, CDR2 SMNVEV (reference sequence). The ends lost 9 bases at V and 5 bases at J; junction bases unmatched: 10. CDR3 length: 14 amino acids.

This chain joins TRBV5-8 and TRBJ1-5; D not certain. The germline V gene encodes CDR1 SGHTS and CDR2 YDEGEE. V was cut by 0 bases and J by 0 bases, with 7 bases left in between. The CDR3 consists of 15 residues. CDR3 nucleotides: TGTGCCAGCAGCTTGGAGCAGGTTAGCAATCAGCCCCAGCATTTT. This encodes CASSLEQVSNQPQHF. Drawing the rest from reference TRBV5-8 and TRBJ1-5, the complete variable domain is EAGVTQSPTHLIKTRGQQATLRCSPISGHTSVYWYQQALGLGLQFLLWYDEGEERNRGNFPPRFSGRQFPNYSSELNVNALELEDSALYLCASSLEQVSNQPQHFGDGTRLSIL.

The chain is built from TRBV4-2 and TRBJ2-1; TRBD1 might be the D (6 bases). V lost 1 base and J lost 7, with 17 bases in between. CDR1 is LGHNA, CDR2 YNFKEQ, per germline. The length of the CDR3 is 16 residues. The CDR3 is CASSQAGPSRGNEQFF. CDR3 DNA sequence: TGTGCCAGCAGCCAAGCGGGACCCTCAAGGGGGAATGAGCAGTTCTTC.

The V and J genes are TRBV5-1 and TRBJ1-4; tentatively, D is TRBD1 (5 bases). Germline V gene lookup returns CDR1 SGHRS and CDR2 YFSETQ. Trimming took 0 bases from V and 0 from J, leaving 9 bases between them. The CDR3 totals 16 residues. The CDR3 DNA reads TGCGCCAGCAGCTTGGCCCCCAGGGCAACTAATGAAAAACTGTTTTTT. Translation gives CASSLAPRATNEKLFF.

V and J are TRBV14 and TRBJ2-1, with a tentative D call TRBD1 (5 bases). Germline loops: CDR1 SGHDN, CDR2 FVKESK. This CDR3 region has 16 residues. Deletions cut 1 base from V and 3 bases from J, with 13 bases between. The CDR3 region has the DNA TGTGCCAGCAGCCAAGCTAGACAGTCCTTCTACAATGAGCAGTTCTTC. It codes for CASSQARQSFYNEQFF.

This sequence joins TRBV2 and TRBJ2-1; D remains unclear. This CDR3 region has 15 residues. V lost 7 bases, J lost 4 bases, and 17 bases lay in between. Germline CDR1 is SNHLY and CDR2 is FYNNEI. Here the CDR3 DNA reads TGTGCCAGCAAGTCAGTATTGACCTCGTACAATGAGCAGTTCTTC. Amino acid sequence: CASKSVLTSYNEQFF.

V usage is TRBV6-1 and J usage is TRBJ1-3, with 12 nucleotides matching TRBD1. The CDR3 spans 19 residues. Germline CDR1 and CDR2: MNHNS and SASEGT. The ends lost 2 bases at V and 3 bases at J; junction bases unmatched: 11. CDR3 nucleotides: TGTGCCAGCAGTGAATTTTCCCAAGGGACAGGGGGCATTGGAAACACCATATATTTT. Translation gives CASSEFSQGTGGIGNTIYF.

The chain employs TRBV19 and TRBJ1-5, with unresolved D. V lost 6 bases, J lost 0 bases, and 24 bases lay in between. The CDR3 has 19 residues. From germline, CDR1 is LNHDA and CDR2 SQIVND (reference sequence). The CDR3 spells CASSATLTRRSYSNQPQHF. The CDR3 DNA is TGTGCCAGTAGCGCCACCTTAACTAGAAGGAGCTATAGCAATCAGCCCCAGCATTTT.

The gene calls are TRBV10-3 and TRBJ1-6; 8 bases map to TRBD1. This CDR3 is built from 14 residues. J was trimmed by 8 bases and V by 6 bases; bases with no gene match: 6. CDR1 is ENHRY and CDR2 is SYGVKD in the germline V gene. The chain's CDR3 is CAISQGAKDSPLHF. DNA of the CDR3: TGTGCCATCAGCCAGGGGGCAAAGGATTCACCCCTCCACTTT.

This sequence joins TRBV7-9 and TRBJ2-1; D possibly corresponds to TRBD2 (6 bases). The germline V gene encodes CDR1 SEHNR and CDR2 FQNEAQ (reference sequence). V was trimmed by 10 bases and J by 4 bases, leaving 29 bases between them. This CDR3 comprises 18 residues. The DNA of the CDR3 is TGTGCCACCGACGGACGGGACGCAACTAGGAGGGATTACAATGAGCAGTTCTTC. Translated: CATDGRDATRRDYNEQFF. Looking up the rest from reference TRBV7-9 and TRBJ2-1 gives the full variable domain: DTGVSQNPRHKITKRGQNVTFRCDPISEHNRLYWYRQTLGQGPEFLTYFQNEAQLEKSRLLSDRFSAERPKGSFSTLEIQRTEQGDSAMYLCATDGRDATRRDYNEQFFGPGTRLTVL.

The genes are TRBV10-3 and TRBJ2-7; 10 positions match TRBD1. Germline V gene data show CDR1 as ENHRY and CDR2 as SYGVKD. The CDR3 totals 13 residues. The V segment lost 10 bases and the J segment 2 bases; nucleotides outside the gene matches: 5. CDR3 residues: CASAGTGAYEQYF. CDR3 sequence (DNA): TGTGCCAGTGCCGGGACAGGGGCCTACGAGCAGTACTTC.

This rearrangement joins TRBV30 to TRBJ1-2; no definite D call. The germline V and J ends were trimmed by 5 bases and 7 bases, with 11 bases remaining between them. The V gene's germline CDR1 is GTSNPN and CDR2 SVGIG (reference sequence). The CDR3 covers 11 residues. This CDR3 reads CAWYTAGGYTF. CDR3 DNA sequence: TGTGCCTGGTACACCGCGGGTGGCTACACCTTC.

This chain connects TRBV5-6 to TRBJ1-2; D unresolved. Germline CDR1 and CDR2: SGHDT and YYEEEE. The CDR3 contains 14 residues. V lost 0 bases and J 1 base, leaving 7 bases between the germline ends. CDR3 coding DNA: TGTGCCAGCAGCTTGGCCGGGGATAACTATGGCTACACCTTC. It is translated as CASSLAGDNYGYTF.

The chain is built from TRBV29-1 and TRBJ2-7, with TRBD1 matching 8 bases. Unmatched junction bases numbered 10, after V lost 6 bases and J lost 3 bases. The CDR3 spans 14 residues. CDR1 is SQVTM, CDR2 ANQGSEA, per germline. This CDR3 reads CSVVNRGKFYEQYF. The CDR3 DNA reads TGCAGCGTGGTTAACAGGGGGAAATTCTACGAGCAGTACTTC.

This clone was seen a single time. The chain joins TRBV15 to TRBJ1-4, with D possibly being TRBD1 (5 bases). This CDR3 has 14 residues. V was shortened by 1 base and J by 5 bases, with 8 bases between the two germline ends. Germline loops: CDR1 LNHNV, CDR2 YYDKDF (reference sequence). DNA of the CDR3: TGTGCCACCAGCAGAGCCGGGGGGAATGAAAAACTGTTTTTT. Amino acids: CATSRAGGNEKLFF.

CDR3 region: CASSLILSGGETQYF. CDR3 in DNA: TGTGCCAGCAGCTTGATATTATCGGGGGGGGAGACCCAGTACTTC. The chain has TRBV7-2 and TRBJ2-5; the match to TRBD2 covers 8 bases. Germline trimming cut 3 bases from V and 5 bases from J; bases unmatched to any gene: 8. CDR3 length: 15 residues. In germline, CDR1 is SGHTA, CDR2 FQGNSA.

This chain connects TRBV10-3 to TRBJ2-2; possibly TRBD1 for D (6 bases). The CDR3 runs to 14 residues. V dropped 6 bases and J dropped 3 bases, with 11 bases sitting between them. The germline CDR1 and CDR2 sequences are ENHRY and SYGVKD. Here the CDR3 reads CAIRRQEHTGELFF. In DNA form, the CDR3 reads TGTGCCATCAGGAGACAGGAGCACACCGGGGAGCTGTTTTTT.

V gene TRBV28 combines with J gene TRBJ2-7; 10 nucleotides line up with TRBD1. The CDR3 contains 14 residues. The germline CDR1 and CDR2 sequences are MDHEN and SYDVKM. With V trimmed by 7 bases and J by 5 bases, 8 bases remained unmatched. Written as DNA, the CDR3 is TGTGCCAGCACCCTTCGGGACAGGGGCCACGAGCAGTACTTC. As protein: CASTLRDRGHEQYF.

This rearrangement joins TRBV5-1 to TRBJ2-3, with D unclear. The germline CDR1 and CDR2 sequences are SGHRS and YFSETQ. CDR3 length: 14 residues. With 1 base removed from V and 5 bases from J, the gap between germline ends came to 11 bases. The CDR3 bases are TGCGCCAGCAGCTTGCTAGATAATAGAGATACGCAGTATTTT. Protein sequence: CASSLLDNRDTQYF.